These T cell receptor beta chains were read from a single sample in a study of T cell responses to AZD1222 COVID-19 vaccine. The data were produced by immunoSEQ multiplex PCR, yet TCRdb's version contains in-frame clones alone and is incomplete. Altogether around 110,000 clones are present, approximately 84% being singletons, with the ten largest covering roughly 8%. Sequenced here: peripheral blood, sampled on day 0 of AZD1222 vaccination. The receptors come from an adult in good health. The CDR3 runs from the conserved cysteine through the conserved F or W. A D gene is named only where the DNA matches it firmly. The listing skips clone size in some rows; elsewhere it reads once, few, many or a size class.

d_call,v_call,j_call,clone_size,cdr3_aa,cdr3_nt
NA,TRBV7-6,TRBJ1-1,few,CASSRGAAEAFF,TGTGCCAGCAGCCGTGGCGCGGCAGAAGCTTTCTTT
NA,TRBV19,TRBJ1-1,NA,CAIFAAVPNTEAFF,TGTGCCATCTTTGCGGCGGTTCCGAACACTGAAGCTTTCTTT
NA,TRBV10-3,TRBJ1-1,NA,CAISGGTANTEAFF,TGTGCCATCAGCGGGGGGACTGCGAACACTGAAGCTTTCTTT
NA,TRBV10-3,TRBJ2-1,NA,CAINRGSYNEQFF,TGTGCCATCAATCGGGGGTCCTACAATGAGCAGTTCTTC
TRBD1,TRBV19,TRBJ2-7,NA,CASSITIGDRAYEQYF,TGTGCCAGTAGTATTACGATCGGGGACAGGGCCTACGAGCAGTACTTC
NA,TRBV6-5,TRBJ2-1,NA,CASTPGAETVEQFF,TGTGCCAGCACACCTGGTGCGGAGACAGTCGAGCAGTTCTTC
TRBD1,TRBV5-5,TRBJ1-3,NA,CASSLAEGASGNTIYF,TGTGCCAGCAGCTTGGCAGAGGGGGCGTCTGGAAACACCATATATTTT
NA,TRBV28,TRBJ1-1,NA,CASHKIRGGTEAFF,TGTGCCAGCCATAAGATAAGGGGGGGCACTGAAGCTTTCTTT
NA,TRBV5-1,TRBJ1-3,NA,CASSQSSGNTIYF,TGCGCCAGCAGCCAAAGCTCTGGAAACACCATATATTTT
NA,TRBV7-3,TRBJ2-2,NA,CASSLRQKSGELFF,TGTGCCAGCAGCCTAAGACAGAAATCCGGGGAGCTGTTTTTT
TRBD1,TRBV29-1,TRBJ1-4,NA,CSVKTGSNEKLFF,TGCAGCGTTAAGACAGGGAGTAATGAAAAACTGTTTTTT
NA,TRBV11-2,TRBJ2-3,NA,CASSRSDTQYF,TGTGCCAGCAGCCGCTCAGATACGCAGTATTTT
NA,TRBV19,TRBJ1-6,few,CASSLQVFYNSPLHF,TGTGCCAGTAGTTTACAGGTTTTTTATAATTCACCCCTCCACTTT